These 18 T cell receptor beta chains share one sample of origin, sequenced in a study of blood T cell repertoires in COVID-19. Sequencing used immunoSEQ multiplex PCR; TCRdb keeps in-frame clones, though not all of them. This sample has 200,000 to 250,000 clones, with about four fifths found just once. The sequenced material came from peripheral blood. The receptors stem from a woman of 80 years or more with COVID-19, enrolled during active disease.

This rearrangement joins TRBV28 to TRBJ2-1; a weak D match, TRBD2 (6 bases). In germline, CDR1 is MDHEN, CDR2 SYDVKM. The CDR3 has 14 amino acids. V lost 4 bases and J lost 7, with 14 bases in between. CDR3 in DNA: TGTGCCAGCAGTTCCCCAGGGACTTGGAATGAGCAGTTCTTC. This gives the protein CASSSPGTWNEQFF.

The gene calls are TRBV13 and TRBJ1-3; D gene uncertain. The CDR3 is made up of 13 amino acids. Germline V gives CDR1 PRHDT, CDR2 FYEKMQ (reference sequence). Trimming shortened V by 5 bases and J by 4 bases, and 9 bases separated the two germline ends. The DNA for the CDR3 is TGTGCCAGCAGCCGAGGGCCGGGAAACACCATATATTTT. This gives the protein CASSRGPGNTIYF.

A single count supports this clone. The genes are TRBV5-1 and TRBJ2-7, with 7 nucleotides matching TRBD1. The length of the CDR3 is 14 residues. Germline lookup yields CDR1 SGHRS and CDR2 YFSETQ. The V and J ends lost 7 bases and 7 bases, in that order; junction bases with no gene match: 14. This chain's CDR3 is CASARQGRVVEQYF. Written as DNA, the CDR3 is TGCGCCAGCGCCAGACAGGGTCGTGTTGTAGAGCAGTACTTC.

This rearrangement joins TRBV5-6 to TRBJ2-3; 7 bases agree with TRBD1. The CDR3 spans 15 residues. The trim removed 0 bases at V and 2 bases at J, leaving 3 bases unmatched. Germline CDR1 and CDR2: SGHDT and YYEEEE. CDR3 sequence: CASSLVTGATDTQYF. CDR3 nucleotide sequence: TGTGCCAGCAGCTTGGTTACAGGGGCCACAGATACGCAGTATTTT.

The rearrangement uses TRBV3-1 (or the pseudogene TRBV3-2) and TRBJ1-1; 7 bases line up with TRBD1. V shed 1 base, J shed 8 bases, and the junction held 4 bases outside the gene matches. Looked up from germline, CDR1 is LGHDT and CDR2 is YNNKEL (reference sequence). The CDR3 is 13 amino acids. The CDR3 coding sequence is TGTGCCAGCAGCCAAGGACAGGGAGCGGAAGCTTTCTTT. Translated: CASSQGQGAEAFF.

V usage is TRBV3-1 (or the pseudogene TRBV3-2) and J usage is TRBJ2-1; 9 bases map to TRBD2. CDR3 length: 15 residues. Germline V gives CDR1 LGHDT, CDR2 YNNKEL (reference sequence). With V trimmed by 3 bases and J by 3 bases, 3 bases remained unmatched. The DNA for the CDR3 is TGTGCCAGCAGCCAGCGGGGGGGCCACTACAATGAGCAGTTCTTC. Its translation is CASSQRGGHYNEQFF.

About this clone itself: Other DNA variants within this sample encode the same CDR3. The CDR3, as DNA: TGTGCCAGCAGCGTAGGGTCAGGGGACTATGGCTACACCTTC. It is translated as CASSVGSGDYGYTF. The rearrangement joins TRBV9 to TRBJ1-2, with D possibly being TRBD1 (6 bases). Germline V CDR1 and CDR2: SGDLS, YYNGEE. CDR3 size: 14 residues. Trimming took 0 bases from V and 3 from J, leaving 9 bases between them. Supplemented by reference TRBV9 and TRBJ1-2, the full variable domain reads DSGVTQTPKHLITATGQRVTLRCSPRSGDLSVYWYQQSLDQGLQFLIQYYNGEERAKGNILERFSAQQFPDLHSELNLSSLELGDSALYFCASSVGSGDYGYTFGSGTRLTVV.

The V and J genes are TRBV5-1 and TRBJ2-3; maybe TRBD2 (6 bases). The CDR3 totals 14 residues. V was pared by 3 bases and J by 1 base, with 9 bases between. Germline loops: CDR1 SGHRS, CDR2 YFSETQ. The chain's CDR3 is CASSSSSGTDTQYF. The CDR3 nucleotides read TGCGCCAGCAGCTCCTCTAGCGGCACAGATACGCAGTATTTT.

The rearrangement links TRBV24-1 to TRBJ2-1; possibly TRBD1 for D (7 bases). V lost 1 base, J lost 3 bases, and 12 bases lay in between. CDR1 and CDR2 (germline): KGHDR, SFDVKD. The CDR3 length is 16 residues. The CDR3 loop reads CATSDFSRGDYNEQFF. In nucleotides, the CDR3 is TGTGCCACCAGTGATTTTTCCAGGGGGGACTACAATGAGCAGTTCTTC.

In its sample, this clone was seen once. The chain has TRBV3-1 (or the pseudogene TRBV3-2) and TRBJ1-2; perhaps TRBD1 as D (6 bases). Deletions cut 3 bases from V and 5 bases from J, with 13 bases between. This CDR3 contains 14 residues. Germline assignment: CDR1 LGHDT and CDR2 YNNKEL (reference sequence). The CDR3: CASSQAGDIYGYTF. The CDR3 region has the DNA TGTGCCAGCAGCCAGGCAGGGGACATTTATGGCTACACCTTC.

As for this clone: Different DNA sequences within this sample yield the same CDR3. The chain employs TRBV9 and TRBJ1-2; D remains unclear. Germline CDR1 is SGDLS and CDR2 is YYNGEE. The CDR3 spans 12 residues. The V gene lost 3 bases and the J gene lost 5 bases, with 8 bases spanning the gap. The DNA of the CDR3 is TGTGCCAGCAGCGCTACCTCTTATGGCTACACCTTC. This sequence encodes CASSATSYGYTF. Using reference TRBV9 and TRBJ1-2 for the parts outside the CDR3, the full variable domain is DSGVTQTPKHLITATGQRVTLRCSPRSGDLSVYWYQQSLDQGLQFLIQYYNGEERAKGNILERFSAQQFPDLHSELNLSSLELGDSALYFCASSATSYGYTFGSGTRLTVV.

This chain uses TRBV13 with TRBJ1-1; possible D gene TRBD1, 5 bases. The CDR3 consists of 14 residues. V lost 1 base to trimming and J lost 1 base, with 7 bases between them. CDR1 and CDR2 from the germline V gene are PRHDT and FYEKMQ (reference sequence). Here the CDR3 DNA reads TGTGCCAGCAGCTTAGTCACAGGGAACACTGAAGCTTTCTTT. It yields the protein CASSLVTGNTEAFF.

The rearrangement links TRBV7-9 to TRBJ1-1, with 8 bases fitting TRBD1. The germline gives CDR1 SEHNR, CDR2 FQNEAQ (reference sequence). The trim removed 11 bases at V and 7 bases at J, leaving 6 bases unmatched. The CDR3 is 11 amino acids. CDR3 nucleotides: TGTGCCGGGCAGGGGGCAATTGAAGCTTTCTTT. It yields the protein CAGQGAIEAFF.

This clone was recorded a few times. CDR3 DNA: TGTGCCAGCAGCGTACTCCCCTGGGAGGGTATGTTTTTT. Protein: CASSVLPWEGMFF. This chain links TRBV9 with TRBJ1-4, with no clear D. Trimming took off 1 base at V and 15 bases at J, with 16 bases between the two ends. Germline V gene sequence: CDR1 SGDLS, CDR2 YYNGEE. The CDR3 sequence is 13 residues long.

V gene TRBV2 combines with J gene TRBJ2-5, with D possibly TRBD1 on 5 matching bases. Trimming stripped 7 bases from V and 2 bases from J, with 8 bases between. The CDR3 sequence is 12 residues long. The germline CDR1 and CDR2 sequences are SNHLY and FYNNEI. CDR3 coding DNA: TGTGCCAGCATGGGGCTTCAAGAGACCCAGTACTTC. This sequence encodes CASMGLQETQYF.

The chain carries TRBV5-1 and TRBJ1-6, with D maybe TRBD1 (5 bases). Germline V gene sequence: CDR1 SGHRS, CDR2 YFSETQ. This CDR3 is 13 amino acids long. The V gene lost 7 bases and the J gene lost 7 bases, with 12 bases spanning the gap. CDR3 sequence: CASGRDENSPLHF. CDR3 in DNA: TGCGCCAGCGGGAGGGACGAAAATTCACCCCTCCACTTT.

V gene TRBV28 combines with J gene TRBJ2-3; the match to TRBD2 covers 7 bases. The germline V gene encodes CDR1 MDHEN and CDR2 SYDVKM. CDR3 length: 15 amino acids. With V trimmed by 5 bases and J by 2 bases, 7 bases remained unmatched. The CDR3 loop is CASSSGTRPTDTQYF. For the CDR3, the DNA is TGTGCCAGCAGTAGCGGGACTCGGCCCACAGATACGCAGTATTTT.

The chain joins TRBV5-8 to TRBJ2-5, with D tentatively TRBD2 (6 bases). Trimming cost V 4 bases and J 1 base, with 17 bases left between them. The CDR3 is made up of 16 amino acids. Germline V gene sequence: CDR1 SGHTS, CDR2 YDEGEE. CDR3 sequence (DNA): TGTGCCAGCAGCACGTGGGGAGGAAGGGGCCAAGAGACCCAGTACTTC. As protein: CASSTWGGRGQETQYF.